This paragraph covers one T cell receptor (beta chain) sequence. Antigen unknown. The data originate from a study of cytomegalovirus exposure and HLA in healthy donors. Study results and limitations: An analysis that came later showed most CMV-associated TCR beta chains appearing HLA-restricted.

Use of 60 Vbeta and 13 Jbeta primers characterized the PCR. Method: immunoSEQ multiplex PCR; TCRdb's copy keeps in-frame clones and lacks some. The data show some 200,000 clones, approximately 70% seen once. CDR1 KGHSH and CDR2 LQKENI come from the germline V gene. CDR3 size: 18 residues. Trimming removed 3 bases at V and 0 bases at J, with 20 bases between. This TCR came from a man between 35 and 55 years old in good health and CMV-seropositive. Sequencing used PBMCs. V and J are TRBV18 and TRBJ1-1; D is perhaps TRBD1 (6 bases). The CDR3 sequence is CASSPGLYRETLNTEAFF. CDR3 nucleotides: TGTGCCAGCTCACCCGGGTTATACAGGGAAACCTTGAACACTGAAGCTTTCTTT.